The 27 T cell receptor beta chains reported below all come from one sample, sequenced in a study of blood T cell repertoires in COVID-19. Data came from immunoSEQ multiplex PCR; TCRdb stores just in-frame clones and leaves some out. The sample contains approximately 150,000 clones, around nine tenths of which appear only once. Sequenced: peripheral blood. The receptors here all came from a man aged 70 or older with active COVID-19.

This rearrangement joins TRBV24-1 to TRBJ2-3, with D uncertain. Per germline, CDR1 KGHDR and CDR2 SFDVKD. Deletions cut 4 bases from V and 1 base from J, with 8 bases between. This CDR3 has 14 amino acids. CDR3 sequence: CATSDYFRTDTQYF. The CDR3 coding sequence is TGTGCCACCAGTGACTATTTTCGCACAGATACGCAGTATTTT.

J is TRBJ2-7 and V is TRBV29-1; no clear D. CDR1 and CDR2 from the germline V gene are SQVTM and ANQGSEA. This CDR3 spans 12 amino acids. V was clipped by 4 bases and J by 2 bases, with 9 bases between them. CDR3 residues: CSVVSQTYEQYF. The CDR3 coding sequence is TGCAGCGTTGTCTCACAGACCTACGAGCAGTACTTC.

This sequence joins TRBV19 and TRBJ2-1; TRBD1 is a possible D gene (5 bases). Trimming pared 5 bases from V and 6 bases from J, leaving 17 bases between. From germline, CDR1 is LNHDA and CDR2 SQIVND (reference sequence). The CDR3 covers 15 residues. In DNA form, the CDR3 reads TGTGCCAGTAGTCCCCGGACAAGATGGGGCAATGAGCAGTTCTTC. Protein: CASSPRTRWGNEQFF.

The chain uses TRBV28 and TRBJ2-7, with D possibly matching TRBD1 (6 bases). With 2 bases removed from V and 0 bases from J, the gap between germline ends came to 11 bases. The CDR3 spans 15 residues. CDR1 and CDR2 (germline): MDHEN, SYDVKM. This chain's CDR3 is CASSLEPGDSYEQYF. DNA of the CDR3: TGTGCCAGCAGTTTAGAGCCAGGGGACTCCTACGAGCAGTACTTC.

The rearrangement joins TRBV3-1 (or the pseudogene TRBV3-2) to TRBJ2-3; the match to TRBD1 covers 7 bases. This CDR3 region has 15 residues. The germline V gene encodes CDR1 LGHDT and CDR2 YNNKEL (reference sequence). The V segment lost 0 bases and the J segment 5 bases; nucleotides outside the gene matches: 5. The CDR3 DNA is TGTGCCAGCAGCCAAGATGCGAGACAGGGAGATACGCAGTATTTT. As protein: CASSQDARQGDTQYF.

This clone was seen only once. This chain connects TRBV3-1 (or the pseudogene TRBV3-2) to TRBJ2-7, with D perhaps TRBD1 (6 bases). V lost 6 bases to trimming and J lost 2 bases, with 17 bases between them. Germline CDR1 is LGHDT and CDR2 is YNNKEL (reference sequence). This CDR3 spans 15 amino acids. The CDR3 DNA follows: TGTGCCAGCAGTACTGCCTCAACAGGGCCCTACGAGCAGTACTTC. Amino acid sequence: CASSTASTGPYEQYF.

This clone was seen once. The chain carries TRBV7-3 and TRBJ2-2, with 11 bases aligning to TRBD2. The CDR3 has 16 amino acids. In germline, CDR1 is SGHTA, CDR2 FQGTGA. The V gene end was trimmed by 4 bases and the J gene end by 3 bases; junction bases not matched to a gene: 4. In DNA, the CDR3 is TGTGCCAGCAGCTCTGGGACTAGCGGTTACACCGGGGAGCTGTTTTTT. Translation: CASSSGTSGYTGELFF.

The J gene is TRBJ1-2, the V gene TRBV4-2, with D hard to call. V was trimmed by 1 base and J by 2 bases, leaving 8 bases between them. The CDR3 has 14 amino acids. CDR1 and CDR2 from the germline V gene are LGHNA and YNFKEQ. The CDR3 coding sequence is TGTGCCAGCAGCCAAGTGAGGGCCAACTATGGCTACACCTTC. This translates into CASSQVRANYGYTF.

This clone came up once. In DNA form, the CDR3 reads TGCGCCAGCAGCCAGGACAGGTCACAAAAACTGTTTTTT. Its translation: CASSQDRSQKLFF. V and J are TRBV4-3 and TRBJ1-4; TRBD1 matches at 7 bases. J was trimmed by 9 bases and V by 3 bases; bases with no gene match: 4. CDR3 length: 13 residues. The germline V gene encodes CDR1 LGHNA and CDR2 YSLEER.

This clone has only one observation. The DNA for the CDR3 is TGTGCCAGCAGCTCGACTAGCGGGAGTGAAGCCTACGAGCAGTACTTC. Protein product: CASSSTSGSEAYEQYF. This rearrangement joins TRBV7-9 to TRBJ2-7; 12 nucleotides line up with TRBD2. Germline CDR1 reads SEHNR; CDR2 reads FQNEAQ (reference sequence). The junction had 6 bases not matched to a gene; V was cut back by 4 bases and J by 2 bases. There are 16 residues in the CDR3.

The J gene is TRBJ2-7, the V gene TRBV6-5; 10 bases agree with TRBD1. J gave up 6 bases and V 4 bases, and 9 bases lay outside the gene matches. This CDR3 is 15 amino acids long. Per germline, CDR1 MNHEY and CDR2 SVGAGI. CDR3 in amino acids: CASSSSIGQGGEQYF. CDR3 nucleotide sequence: TGTGCCAGCAGTTCCTCGATCGGACAGGGGGGCGAGCAGTACTTC.

The CDR3, as DNA: TGTGCCAGCAGTCCTTCGACAGGGGGAACCTACGAGCAGTACTTC. Residues: CASSPSTGGTYEQYF. The chain has TRBV27 and TRBJ2-7; TRBD1 matches at 9 bases. V lost 5 bases and J lost 2; bases outside the gene matches: 7. In germline, CDR1 is MNHEY, CDR2 SMNVEV (reference sequence). This CDR3 contains 15 residues.

The rearrangement joins TRBV18 to TRBJ2-5, with 7 bases lining up with TRBD1. V shed 2 bases, J shed 2 bases, and the junction held 5 bases outside the gene matches. CDR1 is KGHSH, CDR2 LQKENI, per germline. CDR3 length: 15 amino acids. CDR3 in amino acids: CASSPGDRLQETQYF. In DNA, the CDR3 is TGTGCCAGCTCACCAGGGGACAGACTTCAAGAGACCCAGTACTTC.

The J gene is TRBJ2-2, the V gene TRBV6-5, with TRBD1 identical over 7 bases. The ends lost 2 bases at V and 7 bases at J; junction bases unmatched: 7. Germline CDR1 and CDR2: MNHEY and SVGAGI. This CDR3 spans 15 amino acids. CDR3 sequence: CASSYPETGLGELFF. For the CDR3, the DNA is TGTGCCAGCAGTTACCCGGAGACAGGGCTCGGGGAGCTGTTTTTT.

On this clone: This sample includes further DNA sequences coding for the same CDR3. The rearrangement joins TRBV19 to TRBJ1-2; 9 bases are shared with TRBD1. The CDR3 sequence is 13 residues long. Looked up from germline, CDR1 is LNHDA and CDR2 is SQIVND (reference sequence). The V segment lost 5 bases and the J segment 7 bases; nucleotides outside the gene matches: 5. In DNA, the CDR3 is TGTGCCAGTAGTCCTACAGGGGGCGGTGGCTACACCTTC. Protein sequence: CASSPTGGGGYTF.

The table lists this clone with a count of one. The chain recombines TRBV6-5 with TRBJ1-2, with D possibly TRBD1 on 6 matching bases. The germline V gene has CDR1 MNHEY and CDR2 SVGAGI. V was clipped by 5 bases and J by 5 bases, with 18 bases between them. The length of the CDR3 is 15 residues. The CDR3 coding sequence is TGTGCCAGCAGTCGACCCCTGGGACAACAGTATGGCTACACCTTC. Its translation: CASSRPLGQQYGYTF.

V usage is TRBV7-2 and J usage is TRBJ1-4; D remains ambiguous. The germline CDR1 and CDR2 sequences are SGHTA and FQGNSA. Between the trimmed V and J ends, which lost 5 bases and 3 bases, there was a span of 10 bases. The CDR3 spans 14 residues. CDR3 DNA sequence: TGTGCCAGCAGCCCACGGTTACCTAATGAAAAACTGTTTTTT. Translating it yields CASSPRLPNEKLFF.

The chain joins TRBV2 to TRBJ2-7; 13 bases align to TRBD2. Per the germline V gene, CDR1 is SNHLY and CDR2 is FYNNEI. Trimming at V came to 6 bases and at J to 5 bases, leaving 7 bases not matched to a gene. The CDR3 consists of 15 residues. This CDR3 is CASRDTSGRANEQYF. In DNA form, the CDR3 reads TGTGCCAGCAGGGATACTAGCGGGAGGGCCAACGAGCAGTACTTC.

This chain links TRBV18 with TRBJ1-2; D is unclear. Germline V gene lookup returns CDR1 KGHSH and CDR2 LQKENI. CDR3 length equals 14 residues. The germline V and J ends were trimmed by 0 bases and 1 base, with 6 bases remaining between them. CDR3 DNA sequence: TGTGCCAGCTCACCACCGGGAGTTAACTATGGCTACACCTTC. Residues: CASSPPGVNYGYTF.

The chain links TRBV6-6 to TRBJ2-1; 10 positions agree with TRBD2. The V and J ends lost 0 bases and 9 bases, in that order; junction bases with no gene match: 8. This CDR3 contains 16 residues. The germline V gene has CDR1 MNHNY and CDR2 SVGAGI (reference sequence). This CDR3 is CASSYSSGRFRSEQFF. DNA for the CDR3: TGTGCCAGCAGTTACTCTAGCGGGAGGTTCAGATCTGAGCAGTTCTTC.

The V and J genes are TRBV5-1 and TRBJ2-2; 10 bases are shared with TRBD2. The ends lost 4 bases at V and 4 bases at J; junction bases unmatched: 7. CDR3 length equals 16 residues. Germline CDR1 and CDR2: SGHRS and YFSETQ. The CDR3: CASSPSGREGTGELFF. The CDR3 DNA sequence: TGCGCCAGCAGCCCAAGCGGGAGGGAAGGCACCGGGGAGCTGTTTTTT.

This clone was counted a single time. The rearrangement joins TRBV6-5 to TRBJ2-7; TRBD2 aligns across 10 bases. CDR1 and CDR2 from the germline V gene are MNHEY and SVGAGI. Unmatched junction bases numbered 10, after V lost 7 bases and J lost 4 bases. This CDR3 is 15 amino acids long. The CDR3 DNA reads as TGTGCCAGCAAAATCGGGGCTAGCGGGAGTTACGAGCAGTACTTC. This sequence encodes CASKIGASGSYEQYF.

The CDR3, as DNA: TGTGCCAGCAGCTTACAGGGTCCATACAATGAGCAGTTCTTC. As protein: CASSLQGPYNEQFF. The chain couples TRBV5-4 to TRBJ2-1, with a possible D match to TRBD1 (6 bases). V was trimmed by 2 bases and J by 4 bases, leaving 10 bases between them. In germline, CDR1 is SGHNT, CDR2 YYREEE (reference sequence). The length of the CDR3 is 14 residues.

This chain joins TRBV10-3 and TRBJ2-1; D ambiguous. V lost 0 bases to trimming and J lost 10 bases, with 4 bases between them. CDR1 and CDR2 (germline): ENHRY, SYGVKD. This CDR3 is 11 amino acids long. CDR3: CAISESGEQFF. CDR3 DNA sequence: TGTGCCATCAGTGAGTCGGGCGAGCAGTTCTTC.

The chain links TRBV11-2 to TRBJ2-3; possible D gene TRBD1, 6 bases. The CDR3 length is 16 residues. V was pared by 5 bases and J by 5 bases, with 20 bases between. Germline V gene lookup returns CDR1 SGHAT and CDR2 FQNNGV. The CDR3 here is CASSLRVAGAEDTQYF. CDR3 nucleotide sequence: TGTGCCAGCAGCCTCCGGGTGGCAGGGGCGGAAGATACGCAGTATTTT.

The chain uses TRBV3-1 (or the pseudogene TRBV3-2) and TRBJ2-7; TRBD2 matches 12 bases. Trimming removed 7 bases from V and 6 bases from J; junction bases left unmatched: 7. The germline gives CDR1 LGHDT, CDR2 YNNKEL (reference sequence). This CDR3 contains 14 residues. The CDR3 reads CASTQTSGSSEQYF. The CDR3 DNA is TGTGCCAGCACCCAGACTAGCGGGAGTTCCGAGCAGTACTTC.

The genes are TRBV3-1 (or the pseudogene TRBV3-2) and TRBJ1-3; D possibly corresponds to TRBD1 (5 bases). Trimming removed 2 bases from V and 4 bases from J, with 9 bases in between. CDR1 and CDR2 (germline): LGHDT, YNNKEL (reference sequence). This CDR3 has 14 amino acids. This chain's CDR3 is CASSQLGAGNTIYF. CDR3 DNA sequence: TGTGCCAGCAGCCAACTAGGGGCGGGAAACACCATATATTTT.